This T cell receptor beta chain emerged from a study of T cell responses to AZD1222 COVID-19 vaccine. Study conclusions and caveats: Repertoires were obtained only post-peak T cell response. Baseline testing showed seropositivity in only six or seven AZD1222 recipients.

TCRdb's copy holds only in-frame clones and misses some; the assay was immunoSEQ multiplex PCR. The sample carries about 150,000 clones, around 90% recorded once. This clone was observed a handful of times. What it binds is not known. The receptor was isolated from an adult in good health. The sequencing here drew on peripheral blood, taken on day 0 of AZD1222 vaccination.

CDR3: CASSYRESTGNTIYF. CDR3 DNA sequence: TGTGCCAGCAGTTACAGGGAGTCGACTGGAAACACCATATATTTT. The chain links TRBV6-2 or TRBV6-3 to TRBJ1-3; D call uncertain. Germline values: CDR1 MNHEY, CDR2 SVGEGT. The CDR3 is made up of 15 amino acids. V gave up 2 bases and J gave up 2 bases, with 10 bases separating them.